This paragraph reports one T cell receptor (beta chain). Its recognized antigen is unknown. No clone much larger than this one lies a single base away; base qualities are absent. Germline trimming: 7 bases from V, 3 bases from J; junction bases outside gene matches: 4. From cysteine to phenylalanine, the CDR3 is 15 amino acids long. Here the CDR3 DNA is all that survives: 45 bases in frame from base 1. Sequencer: Illumina NovaSeq 6000. cDNA libraries for TCRalpha and TCRbeta were prepared by 5'RACE using constant-segment primers, with sample barcodes and unique molecular identifiers added. RNA was extracted from every sample with Trizol reagent. Library amplification was performed in two PCR steps, and a second sample barcode and Illumina TruSeq adapters were introduced in the second step. Sequencing of libraries was performed on an Illumina NovaSeq with 2 x 150 bp paired-end reads. The study's own analysis went as follows. Demultiplexing of reads and collapsing into UMI-guided consensus sequences were performed with migec v1.2.7. Using mixcr v2.1.11, UMI consensuses were aligned to TRA and TRB V and J templates and then assembled into clonotypes. A clonotype was counted as expanded or contracted only if both edgeR and NoisET called the change significant, with noise models trained on biological replicates. edgeR calls used a false discovery rate-adjusted p below 0.01 and a log2 fold-change threshold of 1. As an exploratory analysis of dynamics, max-normalized trajectories of the 1000 most abundant clonotypes were examined with PCA combined with hierarchical clustering. The CD4 or CD8 phenotype of responding clones was assigned using the separately sequenced CD4+ and CD8+ repertoires. TCRdb took the public reads, trimmed them with fastp at Q25, ran MiXCR for clone calling and kept in-frame beta chains. Duplicate CDR3 protein sequences are folded into a single record with the most common DNA and genes. These V and J calls originate from TCRdb's pipeline instead of the authors' own analysis. Across this sample there are roughly 320,000 distinct CDR3 sequences, with around 27% seen only once. Of the sample, approximately 12% is held by the ten largest clones.

This specimen comes from a study of T-cell memory formation after mild COVID-19 (dated by TCRdb to the early 2020s). As for the study more broadly: TCR sequence clusters from the two donors were largely donor specific. In a couple of donors, T-cell clones that expanded and contracted after mild COVID-19 were tracked by sequencing TCRalpha and TCRbeta repertoires over time. Two young, previously healthy adult volunteers made up the cohort, one male and one female. Summary of the overall study and its limitations: From day 15 to 85, contracting clones showed balanced CD4/CD8 phenotypes, whereas a second wave of clones that expanded from day 15 to 37 leaned towards CD4+. Some responding clones were found in pre-infection memory, which suggests that pre-existing cross-reactive memory T cells took part in the SARS-CoV-2 response. Only a couple of mild cases were covered by the study, and larger cohorts that include severe cases with pre-infection samples were considered necessary. Contracting CD4+ clones turned up mainly in the CM and EM memory subsets, whereas EMRA was where CD8+ clones were enriched. The second-wave clones that peaked on day 37 were not confirmed to be SARS-CoV-2 specific.

PBMCs were isolated by Ficoll-Paque density gradient centrifugation. The source material was PBMCs or a T cell subset sorted from them (not recorded which). The chain is encoded by TRBV12-3 or TRBV12-4 joined to TRBJ2-1; TRBD2 agrees with 12 junctional bases. The TCR was taken from an adult woman who had mild COVID-19 (a few samples of this study predate the infection). The sample titles of this study are shuffled in the database, so cell type and time point are left out; the donor was told from shared clones. CDR3 sequence: CASILTSGSYNEQFF. The bases are TGTGCCAGCATCTTGACTAGCGGGAGCTACAATGAGCAGTTCTTC.